This T cell receptor (beta chain) was sequenced during a study of blood T cell repertoires in COVID-19. Generated by immunoSEQ multiplex PCR, the TCRdb table keeps only in-frame clones and is missing some. Altogether 150,000 or so clones are present, roughly nine tenths being singletons, with the ten largest covering roughly 13%. CDR3 length equals 15 residues. Deletions cut 1 base from V and 1 base from J, with 10 bases between. In germline, CDR1 is SGHVS, CDR2 FQNEAQ. The sample consisted of peripheral blood. V gene TRBV7-8 combines with J gene TRBJ1-1; D unresolved. This sequence was found in a man aged 18 to 29 with COVID-19, enrolled during active disease. The CDR3 loop is CASSLVAGKNTEAFF. In DNA form, the CDR3 reads TGTGCCAGCAGCTTAGTAGCCGGAAAGAACACTGAAGCTTTCTTT.